This is a list of T cell receptor beta chains from one sample in a study of post-analysis software for immune sequencing data. TCRdb analysed the PCR reads with MiXCR anew, one entry per CDR3 protein. The sample lists fewer than 850,000 distinct CDR3 sequences, 25% to 30% seen once, with around 0.56% in the top ten. The sequenced sample was blood. These receptors originate from a girl aged 5 to 17 with multiple sclerosis. The CDR3 runs from the conserved cysteine through the conserved F or W.

j_call	v_call	cdr3_aa
TRBJ2-5	TRBV2	CASTPGWETQYF
TRBJ2-3	TRBV10-1	CASSEVGVGTQYF
TRBJ2-3	TRBV10-3	CATRDRGGTDTQYF
TRBJ2-3	TRBV6-4	CASSEGTGGTDTQYF
TRBJ1-4	TRBV12-3/TRBV12-4	CASSFLRSFEDHTNEKLFF
TRBJ2-1	TRBV6-2/TRBV6-3	CASSYFPDISSYNEQFF
TRBJ2-7	TRBV20-1	CSARGFSGSYEQYF
TRBJ2-3	TRBV7-2	CASSLLLSGTSNTDTQYF
TRBJ1-3	TRBV3-1	CASSQGRGAGNTIYF
TRBJ1-1	TRBV14	CASSVAGLWNTEAFF
TRBJ2-2	TRBV3-1	CASSQSPGAVGELFF
.	TRBV6-6	CASRELGYEQYF
TRBJ2-5	TRBV5-1	CATRPGGGETQYF
TRBJ2-5	TRBV27	CASQNPVLQETQYF
TRBJ2-5	TRBV5-4	CASSLDSDQETQYF
TRBJ1-2	TRBV5-1	CASSLTDRGWVYGYTF
TRBJ2-3	TRBV6-1	CASSESRGRPGTDTQYF
TRBJ1-2	TRBV4-3	CASSPTINYGYTF
TRBJ1-5	TRBV6-5	CASSYSGQGSQPQHF
TRBJ2-2	TRBV6-4	CASSEPSGTGELFF
TRBJ1-2	TRBV20-1	CSARDGGGNGYTF
TRBJ2-5	TRBV4-1	CASSQGLAVGETRYF
TRBJ2-7	TRBV4-3	CASSQVPGPYEQYF
TRBJ1-5	TRBV27	CASSLQGVSNQPQHF
TRBJ2-1	TRBV7-2	CASSRGTSGAYNEQFF
TRBJ2-1	TRBV5-1	CASSLNQGRYNEQFF
TRBJ2-5	TRBV6-1	CASSPGIYETQYF
TRBJ2-6	TRBV6-6	CASSLYRPSSGANVLTF
TRBJ2-1	TRBV20-1	CSARMSGRTGNEQFF
TRBJ1-5	TRBV9	CASSVVPGAVDQPQHF
TRBJ2-7	TRBV7-2	CASSLGSGIAYEQYF
TRBJ2-5	TRBV28	CATSWGRGPYKQYF
TRBJ2-7	TRBV20-1	CSALLAGPFYEQYF
TRBJ2-5	TRBV28	CASGRGGQETQYF
TRBJ2-7	TRBV6-5	CASAGSSSSYEQYF
TRBJ2-5	TRBV18	CASSPPRVGQETQYF
TRBJ2-1	TRBV7-9	CASSLVGSGDSGEQFF
TRBJ2-7	TRBV7-2	CASSLGSGGRSYEQYF
TRBJ2-3	TRBV6-6	CASSYFYGSTDTQYF
TRBJ2-1	TRBV28	CASSSGLAGGRNEQFF